This T cell receptor (beta chain) was observed in a study of T-cell memory formation after mild COVID-19. Study-level findings and limits: Among clones contracting day 15 to 85, CD4/CD8 was balanced, whereas later expanders leaned CD4+. Some responding clones appeared in pre-infection memory, suggesting cross-reactive memory joined.

TCRdb passed the 5' RACE reads through MiXCR, listing each CDR3 protein once. The sample yields roughly 410,000 distinct CDR3 sequences, 24% seen once. This clonotype was picked up a small number of times. The antigen is not known. Germline CDR1 and CDR2: KGHSH and LQKENI. The CDR3 sequence is 16 residues long. Trimming took 3 bases from V and 0 from J; bases not matched to a gene: 7. The sample comprised PBMCs or a T cell subset sorted from them (not recorded which). This TCR derives from an adult woman who had mild COVID-19 (a few samples of this study predate the infection). Cell type and time point are not known. The chain combines TRBV18 with TRBJ1-1, with 7 bases that match TRBD1. The CDR3 here is CASSPGGGKLNTEAFF. DNA of the CDR3: TGTGCCAGCTCACCGGGAGGGGGCAAATTGAACACTGAAGCTTTCTTT.